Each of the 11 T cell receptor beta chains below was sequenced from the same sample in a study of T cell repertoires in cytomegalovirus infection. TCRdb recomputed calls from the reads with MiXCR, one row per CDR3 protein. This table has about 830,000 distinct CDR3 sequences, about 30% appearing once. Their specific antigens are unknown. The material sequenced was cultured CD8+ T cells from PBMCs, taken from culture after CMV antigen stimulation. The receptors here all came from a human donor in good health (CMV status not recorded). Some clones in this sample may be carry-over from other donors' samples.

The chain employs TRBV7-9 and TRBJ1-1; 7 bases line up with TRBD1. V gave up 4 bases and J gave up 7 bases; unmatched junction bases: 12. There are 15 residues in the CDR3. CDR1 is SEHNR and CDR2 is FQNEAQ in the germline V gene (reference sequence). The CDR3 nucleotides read TGTGCCAGCAGCTCAACCCACGCGGGGACAGATGAAGCTTTCTTT. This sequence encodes CASSSTHAGTDEAFF.

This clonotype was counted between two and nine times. CDR3 nucleotide sequence: TGCGCCAGCAGCCCCTCACATGCTCGGGCCCGGCCAGGGAATGAGCAGTTCTTC. Encoded protein: CASSPSHARARPGNEQFF. The V and J genes are TRBV4-1 and TRBJ2-1, with D maybe TRBD1 (5 bases). CDR3 length: 18 residues. The germline gives CDR1 MGHRA, CDR2 YSYEKL. V lost 4 bases and J lost 7, with 26 bases in between.

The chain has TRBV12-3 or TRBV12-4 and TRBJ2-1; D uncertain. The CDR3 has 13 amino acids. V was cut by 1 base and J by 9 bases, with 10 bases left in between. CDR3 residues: CASSLGRVLEQFF. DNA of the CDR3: TGTGCCAGCAGTTTAGGCAGAGTTCTTGAGCAGTTCTTC.

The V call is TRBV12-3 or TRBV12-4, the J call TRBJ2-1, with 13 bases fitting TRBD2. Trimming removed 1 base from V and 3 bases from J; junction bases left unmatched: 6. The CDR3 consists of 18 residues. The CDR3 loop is CASSLGLAGGPNYNEQFF. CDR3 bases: TGTGCCAGCAGTTTAGGACTAGCGGGGGGCCCCAACTACAATGAGCAGTTCTTC.

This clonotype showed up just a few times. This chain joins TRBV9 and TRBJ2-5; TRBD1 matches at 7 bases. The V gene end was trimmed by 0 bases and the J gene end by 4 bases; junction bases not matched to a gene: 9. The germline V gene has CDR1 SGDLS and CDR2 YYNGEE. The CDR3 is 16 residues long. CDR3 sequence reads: CASSVEATGVGETQYF. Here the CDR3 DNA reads TGTGCCAGCAGCGTAGAGGCTACAGGGGTAGGAGAGACCCAGTACTTC.

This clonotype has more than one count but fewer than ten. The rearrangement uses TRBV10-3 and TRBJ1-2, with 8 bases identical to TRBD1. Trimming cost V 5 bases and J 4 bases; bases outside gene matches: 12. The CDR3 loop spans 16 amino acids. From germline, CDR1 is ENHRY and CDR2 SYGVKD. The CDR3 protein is CAISQPGQADGYGYTF. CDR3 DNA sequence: TGTGCCATCAGTCAGCCGGGACAGGCCGACGGCTATGGCTACACCTTC.

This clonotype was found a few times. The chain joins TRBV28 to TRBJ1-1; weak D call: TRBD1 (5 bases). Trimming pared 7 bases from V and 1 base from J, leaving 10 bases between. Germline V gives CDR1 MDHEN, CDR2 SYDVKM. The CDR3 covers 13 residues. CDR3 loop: CASTLQGNTEAFF. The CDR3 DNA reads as TGTGCCAGCACCCTGCAGGGGAACACTGAAGCTTTCTTT.

This CDR3 is CASSLPTRGAVEAFF. CDR3 DNA: TGCGCCAGCAGCTTGCCCACGAGAGGGGCCGTTGAAGCTTTCTTT. The chain uses TRBV5-1 and TRBJ1-1, with D perhaps matching TRBD1 (5 bases). Trimming cost V 1 base and J 7 bases, with 17 bases left between them. Germline values: CDR1 SGHRS, CDR2 YFSETQ. The CDR3 contains 15 residues.

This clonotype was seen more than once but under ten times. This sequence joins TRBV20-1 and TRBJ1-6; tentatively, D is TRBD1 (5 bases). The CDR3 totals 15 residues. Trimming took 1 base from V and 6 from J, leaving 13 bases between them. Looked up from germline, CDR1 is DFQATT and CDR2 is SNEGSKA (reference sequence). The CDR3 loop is CSARAGDSVNSPLHF. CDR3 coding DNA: TGCAGTGCTAGAGCGGGGGATTCGGTTAATTCACCCCTCCACTTT.

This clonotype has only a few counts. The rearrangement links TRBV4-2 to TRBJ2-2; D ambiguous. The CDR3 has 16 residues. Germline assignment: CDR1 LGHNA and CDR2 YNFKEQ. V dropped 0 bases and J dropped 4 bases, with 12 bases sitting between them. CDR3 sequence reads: CASSQEGWQPTGELFF. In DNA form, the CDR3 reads TGTGCCAGCAGCCAAGAAGGGTGGCAGCCCACCGGGGAGCTGTTTTTT.

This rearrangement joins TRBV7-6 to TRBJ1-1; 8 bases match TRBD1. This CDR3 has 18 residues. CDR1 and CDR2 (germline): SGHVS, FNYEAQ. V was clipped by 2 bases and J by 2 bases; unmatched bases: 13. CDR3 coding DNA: TGTGCCAGCAGCTTAAGAGGAACGTTGTCAGGGGGCAACACTGAAGCTTTCTTT. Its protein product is CASSLRGTLSGGNTEAFF. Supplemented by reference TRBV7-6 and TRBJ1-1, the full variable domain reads GAGVSQSPRYKVTKRGQDVALRCDPISGHVSLYWYRQALGQGPEFLTYFNYEAQQDKSGLPNDRFSAERPEGSISTLTIQRTEQRDSAMYRCASSLRGTLSGGNTEAFFGQGTRLTVV.